The following is a T cell receptor (beta chain) sequence with its context. The target antigen is unknown. After removal of 5 bases from V and 6 bases from J, the junction contained 18 bases not matched to a gene. Germline-derived CDR1 and CDR2 are SGHRS and YFSETQ. The CDR3 length is 18 residues. Produced via immunoSEQ multiplex PCR; TCRdb's table is partial and in-frame only. The repertoire consists of over 60,000 clones, with 88% occurring once and the leading ten covering under 1%. This sample was taken from a study of OX40 agonist ivuxolimab in advanced cancers. Study-level findings and limits: With doses of 0.1 to 3.0 mg/kg, CD4+ and CD8+ blood T cells had undergone clonal expansion by week 6. Expanded clones belonging to CD8+ T cells outnumbered, on average, those of CD4+.

Material: CD4+ or CD8+ T cells sorted from blood, obtained in a trial of the OX40 agonist ivuxolimab. The receptor was isolated from an adult with an advanced solid tumor such as melanoma, head and neck, liver or kidney cancer. The chain uses TRBV5-1 and TRBJ2-3; 10 nucleotides align to TRBD2. In DNA, the CDR3 is TGCGCCAGCAGGGTGGGATTGACAGGGTCTAGCGGGAGTGATACGCAGTATTTT. Its protein product is CASRVGLTGSSGSDTQYF. The full variable domain, in which reference TRBV5-1 and TRBJ2-3 provide the parts outside the CDR3, is KAGVTQTPRYLIKTRGQQVTLSCSPISGHRSVSWYQQTPGQGLQFLFEYFSETQRNKGNFPGRFSGRQFSNSRSEMNVSTLELGDSALYLCASRVGLTGSSGSDTQYFGPGTRLTVL.